This T cell receptor (beta chain) derives from a study of blood T cells in healthy people across ages. Overall study findings and caveats: Higher diversity, along with more naive CD4+ cells, distinguished long-lived donors from aged donors.

Regarding this clonotype: Its target is unknown.

Approximately 9.7 milliliters was the volume of peripheral blood drawn from each donor. Alongside a J-beta primer mix, a sample-barcoded 5' primer served in a second PCR lasting about 6 to 12 cycles. A template-switch adaptor that had 12 random nucleotides put a tag on each cDNA molecule. A minimum of 3 million CDR3-containing paired-end reads was obtained for each sample. TCRdb fed the 5' RACE reads into MiXCR, producing one record per CDR3 protein. The sample lists approximately 1,700,000 distinct CDR3 sequences, about two fifths occurring once. V was clipped by 5 bases and J by 2 bases; unmatched bases: 8. From germline, CDR1 is DFQATT and CDR2 SNEGSKA (reference sequence). The CDR3 spans 14 residues.

The sequencing sample was made of blood. The TCR comes from a human donor in good health. V and J are TRBV20-1 and TRBJ1-2, with TRBD1 identical over 7 bases. The CDR3 loop reads CSAAQTGRNYGYTF. The CDR3 DNA is TGCAGTGCTGCCCAGACAGGGCGAAACTATGGCTACACCTTC.